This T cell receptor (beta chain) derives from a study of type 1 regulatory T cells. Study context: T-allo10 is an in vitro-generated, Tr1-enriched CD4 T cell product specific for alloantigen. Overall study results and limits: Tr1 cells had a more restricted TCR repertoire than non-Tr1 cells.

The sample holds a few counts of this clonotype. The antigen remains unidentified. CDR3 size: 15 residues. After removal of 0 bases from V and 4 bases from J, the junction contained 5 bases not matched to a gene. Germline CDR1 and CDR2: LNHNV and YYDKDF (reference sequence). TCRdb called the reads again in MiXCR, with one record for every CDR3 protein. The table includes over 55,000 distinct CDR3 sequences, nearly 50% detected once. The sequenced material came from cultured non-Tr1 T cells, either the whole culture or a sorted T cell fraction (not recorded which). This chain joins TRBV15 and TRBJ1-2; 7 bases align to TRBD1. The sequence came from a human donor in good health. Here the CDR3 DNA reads TGTGCCACCAGCAGAGAGCGGTGGACAGGCTATGGCTACACCTTC. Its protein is CATSRERWTGYGYTF.